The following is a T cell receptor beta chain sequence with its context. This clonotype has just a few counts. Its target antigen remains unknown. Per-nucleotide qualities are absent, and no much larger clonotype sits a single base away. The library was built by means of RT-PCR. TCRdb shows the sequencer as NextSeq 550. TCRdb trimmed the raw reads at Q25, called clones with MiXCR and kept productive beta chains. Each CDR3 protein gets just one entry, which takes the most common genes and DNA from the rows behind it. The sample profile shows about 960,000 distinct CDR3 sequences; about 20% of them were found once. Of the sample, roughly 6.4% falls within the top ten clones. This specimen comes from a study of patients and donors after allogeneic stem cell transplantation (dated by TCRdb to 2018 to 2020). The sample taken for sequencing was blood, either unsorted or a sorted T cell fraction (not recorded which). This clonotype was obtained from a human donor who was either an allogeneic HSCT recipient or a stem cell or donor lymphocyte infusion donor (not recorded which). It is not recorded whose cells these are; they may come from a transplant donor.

The bases are TGCAGCGTTGGCCTATTAGGGGGCTCCTCTGGAAACACCATATATTTT. This is translated as CSVGLLGGSSGNTIYF. Recombination connected TRBV29-1 to TRBJ1-3; the junction holds 7 bases that match TRBD1. Inclusive of the bounding cysteine and phenylalanine, the CDR3 is 16 residues long. Only the CDR3 DNA stays, 48 bases, in frame from base 1. CDR1 and CDR2 (SQVTM, ANQGSEA) derive from the germline V gene. V is trimmed back by 4 bases and J by 0 bases, and the junction contains 9 bases that no gene match accounts for.